The TCR beta chain described here comes from a study of cytomegalovirus exposure and HLA in healthy donors. In its sample, this clone was seen a few times. Primers included in the PCR were 60 Vbeta and 13 Jbeta primers. As handled by the study authors: About 83 million unique TCR beta chains, roughly 11 million shared, were counted in a later analysis. Sequencing was performed with immunoSEQ multiplex PCR; in TCRdb, only in-frame clones are kept and a portion is missing. V and J calls and clone size are given by that table; D and trimming were obtained from the DNA. This table has 180,000 or so clones, 60% to 80% appearing once. Germline V gene sequence: CDR1 SGHRS, CDR2 YFSETQ. The CDR3 is 14 amino acids. Between the trimmed V and J ends, which lost 4 bases and 3 bases, there was a span of 13 bases.

V is TRBV5-1 and J is TRBJ1-2, with D hard to call. The clonotype originates from a man in his forties in good health and CMV-seronegative. Source material: PBMCs. This CDR3 is CASSIHDTDYGYTF. The CDR3 bases are TGCGCCAGCAGCATACACGACACGGACTATGGCTACACCTTC.